In its sample, the clone carrying this T cell receptor beta chain was seen a few times. The data were taken from a study of blood T cell repertoires in COVID-19. Background on the study: Donors in the United States, Italy and Spain gave samples during acute or convalescent COVID-19. The cDNA or gDNA used as material had been derived from T cells, B-cell-depleted T cells, or PBMCs.

Seattle researchers signed up patients amid active infection and tracked them longitudinally. Germline V gene data show CDR1 as SEHNR and CDR2 as FQNEAQ (reference sequence). The CDR3 totals 15 residues. With 5 bases removed from V and 3 bases from J, the gap between germline ends came to 16 bases. In the original analysis: Nucleated cell counts were estimated from reference gene primer amplification. TCRdb keeps only in-frame clones here, not all; method: immunoSEQ multiplex PCR. V and J calls and clone size follow that table, whereas D and trimming were derived from the DNA. Counted here are more than 200,000 clones, 86% occurring once; the ten biggest clones make up roughly 10%.

The sequencing input was peripheral blood. The TCR originated in a woman aged 50 to 65 with COVID-19, enrolled during active disease. The chain has TRBV7-9 and TRBJ1-2; D is possibly TRBD1 (6 bases). The CDR3 DNA follows: TGTGCCAGCAGCAATACCTCAGGGGCTTACTATGGCTACACCTTC. Translating it yields CASSNTSGAYYGYTF.